This TCR beta chain stems from a study of T cell repertoires in cytomegalovirus infection. Overall study findings and caveats: Summed public TCR beta family frequency identified CMV carriers bearing the relevant HLA.

TCRdb re-analysed the reads in MiXCR, keeping a single row per CDR3 protein. There are roughly 700,000 distinct CDR3 sequences in the sample; roughly 33% occur only once, and roughly 18% lies in the top ten. Trimming stripped 3 bases from V and 7 bases from J, with 13 bases between. Germline V gives CDR1 ENHRY, CDR2 SYGVKD. This CDR3 is built from 13 residues. Turning to this clonotype: Its target is not known.

The receptor was derived from a human donor in good health (CMV status not recorded). Some clones in this sample may be carry-over from other donors' samples. Material: cultured PBMCs, obtained from culture after CMV antigen stimulation. The rearrangement joins TRBV10-3 to TRBJ2-7, with no clear D. The CDR3 spells CAISDSGRPEQYF. CDR3 DNA: TGTGCCATCAGTGATAGTGGACGACCGGAGCAGTACTTC.